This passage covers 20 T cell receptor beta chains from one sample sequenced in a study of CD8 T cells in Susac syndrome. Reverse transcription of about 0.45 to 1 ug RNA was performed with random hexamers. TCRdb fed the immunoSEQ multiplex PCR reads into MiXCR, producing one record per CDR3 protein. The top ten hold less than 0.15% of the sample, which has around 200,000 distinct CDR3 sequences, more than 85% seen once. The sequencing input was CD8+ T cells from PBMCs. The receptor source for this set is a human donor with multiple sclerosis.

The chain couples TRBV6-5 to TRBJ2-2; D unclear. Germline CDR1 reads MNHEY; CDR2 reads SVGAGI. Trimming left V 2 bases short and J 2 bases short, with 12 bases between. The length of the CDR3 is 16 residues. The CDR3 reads CASSYTPRPNTGELFF. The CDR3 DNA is TGTGCCAGCAGTTACACCCCCCGACCAAACACCGGGGAGCTGTTTTTT.

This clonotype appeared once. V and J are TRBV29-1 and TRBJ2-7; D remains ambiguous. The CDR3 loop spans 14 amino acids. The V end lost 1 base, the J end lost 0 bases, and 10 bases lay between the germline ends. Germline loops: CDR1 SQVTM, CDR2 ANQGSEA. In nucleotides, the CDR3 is TGCAGCGTTGAAGGGGCGGAAAGCTCCTACGAGCAGTACTTC. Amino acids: CSVEGAESSYEQYF.

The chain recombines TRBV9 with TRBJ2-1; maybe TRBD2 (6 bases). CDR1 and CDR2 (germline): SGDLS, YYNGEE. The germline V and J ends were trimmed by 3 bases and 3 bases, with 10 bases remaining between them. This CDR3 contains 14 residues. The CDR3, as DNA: TGTGCCAGCAGCGGACTAGGGATCTACAATGAGCAGTTCTTC. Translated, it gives CASSGLGIYNEQFF.

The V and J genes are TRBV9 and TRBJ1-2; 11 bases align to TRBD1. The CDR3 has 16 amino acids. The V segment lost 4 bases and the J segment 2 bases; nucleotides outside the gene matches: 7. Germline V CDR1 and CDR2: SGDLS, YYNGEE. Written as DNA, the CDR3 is TGTGCCAGCAGCTCGAGGTGGGACAGGGGGAACTATGGCTACACCTTC. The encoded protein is CASSSRWDRGNYGYTF.

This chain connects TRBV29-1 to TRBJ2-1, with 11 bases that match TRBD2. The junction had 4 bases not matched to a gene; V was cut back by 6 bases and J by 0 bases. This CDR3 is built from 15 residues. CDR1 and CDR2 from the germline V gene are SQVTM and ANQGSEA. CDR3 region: CSVVSGGGSYNEQFF. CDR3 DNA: TGCAGCGTCGTTAGCGGGGGGGGCTCCTACAATGAGCAGTTCTTC.

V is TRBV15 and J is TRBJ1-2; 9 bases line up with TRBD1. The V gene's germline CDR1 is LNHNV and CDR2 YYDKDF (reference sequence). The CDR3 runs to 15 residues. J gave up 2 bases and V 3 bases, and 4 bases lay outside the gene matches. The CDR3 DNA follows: TGTGCCACCAGCAGCTGGACAGGGGAAAACTATGGCTACACCTTC. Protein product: CATSSWTGENYGYTF.

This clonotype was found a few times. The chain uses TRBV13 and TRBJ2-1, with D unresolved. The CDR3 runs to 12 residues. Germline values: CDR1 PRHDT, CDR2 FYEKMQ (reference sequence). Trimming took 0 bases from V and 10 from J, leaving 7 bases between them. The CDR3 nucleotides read TGTGCCAGCAGCTTAGGCTCGGAGGAGCAGTTCTTC. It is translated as CASSLGSEEQFF.

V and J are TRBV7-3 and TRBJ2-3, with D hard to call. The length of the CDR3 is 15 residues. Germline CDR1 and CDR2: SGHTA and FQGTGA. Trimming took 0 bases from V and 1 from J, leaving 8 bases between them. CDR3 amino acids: CASSLTGIGTDTQYF. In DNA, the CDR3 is TGTGCCAGCAGCTTAACGGGCATTGGCACAGATACGCAGTATTTT. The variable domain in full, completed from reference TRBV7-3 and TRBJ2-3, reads GAGVSQTPSNKVTEKGKYVELRCDPISGHTALYWYRQSLGQGPEFLIYFQGTGAADDSGLPNDRFFAVRPEGSVSTLKIQRTERGDSAVYLCASSLTGIGTDTQYFGPGTRLTVL.

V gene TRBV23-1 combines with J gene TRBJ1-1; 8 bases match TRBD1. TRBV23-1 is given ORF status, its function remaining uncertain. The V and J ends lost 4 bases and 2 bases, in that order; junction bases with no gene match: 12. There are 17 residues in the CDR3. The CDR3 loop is CASSRGRPTGGNTEAFF. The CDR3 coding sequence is TGCGCCAGCAGTCGGGGTCGCCCTACAGGGGGTAACACTGAAGCTTTCTTT.

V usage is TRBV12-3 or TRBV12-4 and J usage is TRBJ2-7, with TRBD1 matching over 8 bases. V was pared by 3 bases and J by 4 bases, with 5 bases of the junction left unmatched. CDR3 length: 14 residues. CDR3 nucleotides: TGTGCCAGCAGTTTTTGGGACAGGATTTACGAGCAGTACTTC. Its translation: CASSFWDRIYEQYF.

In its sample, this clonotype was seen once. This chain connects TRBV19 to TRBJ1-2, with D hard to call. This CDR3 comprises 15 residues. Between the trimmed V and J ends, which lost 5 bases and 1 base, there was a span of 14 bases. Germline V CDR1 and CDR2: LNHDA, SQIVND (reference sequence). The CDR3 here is CASSVSDGDNYGYTF. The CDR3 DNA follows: TGTGCCAGTAGTGTTTCTGATGGGGATAACTATGGCTACACCTTC. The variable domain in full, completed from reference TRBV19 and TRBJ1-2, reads DGGITQSPKYLFRKEGQNVTLSCEQNLNHDAMYWYRQDPGQGLRLIYYSQIVNDFQKGDIAEGYSVSREKKESFPLTVTSAQKNPTAFYLCASSVSDGDNYGYTFGSGTRLTVV.

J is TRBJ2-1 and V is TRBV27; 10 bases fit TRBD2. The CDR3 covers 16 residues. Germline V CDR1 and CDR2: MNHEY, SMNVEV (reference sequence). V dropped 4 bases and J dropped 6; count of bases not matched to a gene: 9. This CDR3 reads CASSSPEREGPNEQFF. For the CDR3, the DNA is TGTGCCAGCAGTTCTCCCGAGCGGGAGGGCCCCAATGAGCAGTTCTTC.

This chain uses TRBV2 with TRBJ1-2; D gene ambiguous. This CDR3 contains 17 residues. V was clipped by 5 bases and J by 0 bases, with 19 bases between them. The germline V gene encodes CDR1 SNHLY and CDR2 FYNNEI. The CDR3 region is CASSQGRATQTNYGYTF. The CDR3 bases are TGTGCCAGCAGTCAAGGGAGGGCCACACAAACTAACTATGGCTACACCTTC.

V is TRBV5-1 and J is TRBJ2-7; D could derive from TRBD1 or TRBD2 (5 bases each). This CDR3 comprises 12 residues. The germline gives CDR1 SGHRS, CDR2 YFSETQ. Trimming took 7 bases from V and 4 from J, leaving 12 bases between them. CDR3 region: CASWDPGYEQYF. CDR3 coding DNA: TGCGCCAGCTGGGACCCCGGGTACGAGCAGTACTTC.

In nucleotides, the CDR3 is TGTGCCTGTCAGAGCGGGGGTTTATACAATGAGCAGTTCTTC. Residues: CACQSGGLYNEQFF. The chain employs TRBV30 and TRBJ2-1, with 8 bases aligning to TRBD2. The V gene end was trimmed by 6 bases and the J gene end by 4 bases; junction bases not matched to a gene: 8. CDR1 and CDR2 (germline): GTSNPN, SVGIG (reference sequence). CDR3 size: 14 residues. The full variable domain, completed using reference TRBV30 and TRBJ2-1, is SQTIHQWPATLVQPVGSPLSLECTVEGTSNPNLYWYRQAAGRGLQLLFYSVGIGQISSEVPQNLSASRPQDRQFILSSKKLLLSDSGFYLCACQSGGLYNEQFFGPGTRLTVL.

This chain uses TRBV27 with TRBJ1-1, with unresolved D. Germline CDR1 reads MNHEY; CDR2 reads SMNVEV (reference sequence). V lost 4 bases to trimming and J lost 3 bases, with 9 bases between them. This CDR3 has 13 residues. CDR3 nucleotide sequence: TGTGCCAGCAGTTCGTCTACACACACTGAAGCTTTCTTT. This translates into CASSSSTHTEAFF.

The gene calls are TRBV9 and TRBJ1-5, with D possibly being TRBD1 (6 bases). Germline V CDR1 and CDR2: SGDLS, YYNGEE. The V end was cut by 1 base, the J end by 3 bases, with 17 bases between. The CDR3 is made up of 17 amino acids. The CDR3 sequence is CASSVQGIYRTNQPQHF. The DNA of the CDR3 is TGTGCCAGCAGCGTACAGGGGATCTACCGAACCAATCAGCCCCAGCATTTT.

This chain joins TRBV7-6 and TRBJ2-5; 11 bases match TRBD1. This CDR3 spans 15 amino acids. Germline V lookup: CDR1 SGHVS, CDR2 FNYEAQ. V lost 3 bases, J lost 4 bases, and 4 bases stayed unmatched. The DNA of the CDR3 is TGTGCCAGCAGCTTGGGACAGGGGGTCGCAGAGACCCAGTACTTC. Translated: CASSLGQGVAETQYF. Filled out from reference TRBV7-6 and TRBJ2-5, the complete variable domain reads GAGVSQSPRYKVTKRGQDVALRCDPISGHVSLYWYRQALGQGPEFLTYFNYEAQQDKSGLPNDRFSAERPEGSISTLTIQRTEQRDSAMYRCASSLGQGVAETQYFGPGTRLLVL.

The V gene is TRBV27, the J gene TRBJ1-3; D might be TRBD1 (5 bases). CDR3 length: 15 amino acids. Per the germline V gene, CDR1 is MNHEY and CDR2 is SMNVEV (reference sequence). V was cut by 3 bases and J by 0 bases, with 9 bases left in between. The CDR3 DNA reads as TGTGCCAGCAGTTTGGGACGCGGCTCTGGAAACACCATATATTTT. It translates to CASSLGRGSGNTIYF.

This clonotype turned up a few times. The CDR3 coding sequence is TGTGCCAGCAGTTTGGGGGGCGCGGGCTACGAGCAGTACTTC. It translates to CASSLGGAGYEQYF. The chain joins TRBV27 to TRBJ2-7; D is possibly TRBD1 or TRBD2 (6 bases each). This CDR3 contains 14 residues. Germline CDR1 MNHEY, CDR2 SMNVEV (reference sequence). Trimming left V 3 bases short and J 3 bases short, with 12 bases between.